One sample yielded the 22 T cell receptor beta chains listed below, sequenced in a study of CD8 T cells in Susac syndrome. cDNA came from about 0.5 to 1 ug RNA primed by random hexamers. TCRdb processed the immunoSEQ multiplex PCR reads anew with MiXCR; each CDR3 protein has one entry. The sample comprises 150,000 to 200,000 distinct CDR3 sequences, roughly 91% of which are singletons, and approximately 0.086% rests with the top ten. Sequencing was carried out using CD4+ T cells from PBMCs. The source of these receptors is a human donor with Susac syndrome.

This clonotype has a single count. The rearrangement links TRBV28 to TRBJ2-1, with D perhaps matching TRBD2 (5 bases). Per the germline V gene, CDR1 is MDHEN and CDR2 is SYDVKM. This CDR3 has 14 amino acids. The germline V and J ends were trimmed by 11 bases and 3 bases, with 17 bases remaining between them. The CDR3 DNA is TGTGCCCACCAGAGGGCTAGCTTCTACAATGAGCAGTTCTTC. It specifies CAHQRASFYNEQFF.

The CDR3 sequence is CASSYAGLAATDTQYF. In DNA form, the CDR3 reads TGTGCCAGCAGTTATGCGGGACTAGCGGCTACAGATACGCAGTATTTT. The rearrangement uses TRBV6-5 and TRBJ2-3; 11 nucleotides match TRBD2. Trimming cost V 3 bases and J 3 bases; bases outside gene matches: 5. This CDR3 comprises 16 residues. Germline CDR1 MNHEY, CDR2 SVGAGI.

The genes are TRBV11-3 and TRBJ2-1; D gene unclear. Trimming pared 4 bases from V and 0 bases from J, leaving 7 bases between. Germline CDR1 and CDR2: SGHNT and YENEEA. The CDR3 sequence is 14 residues long. The CDR3 nucleotides are TGTGCCAGCAGCTCCCCGAGCTCCTACAATGAGCAGTTCTTC. This sequence encodes CASSSPSSYNEQFF.

The chain employs TRBV7-8 and TRBJ1-5; D gene unclear. The CDR3 is 16 residues long. CDR1 and CDR2 from the germline V gene are SGHVS and FQNEAQ. The germline V and J ends were trimmed by 5 bases and 5 bases, with 19 bases remaining between them. In DNA, the CDR3 is TGTGCCAGCAGCCGAAGCACGGCGAAAAACTATCAGCCCCAGCATTTT. Amino acids: CASSRSTAKNYQPQHF.

The rearrangement joins TRBV6-5 to TRBJ2-3, with 10 positions matching TRBD2. The CDR3 sequence is 16 residues long. Germline V gene sequence: CDR1 MNHEY, CDR2 SVGAGI. Unmatched junction bases numbered 0, after V lost 0 bases and J lost 0 bases. CDR3 in amino acids: CASSYSSGGSTDTQYF. In DNA form, the CDR3 reads TGTGCCAGCAGTTACTCTAGCGGGGGGAGCACAGATACGCAGTATTTT.

The chain links TRBV11-2 to TRBJ2-1; no clear D gene. CDR3 length: 13 amino acids. The V and J ends lost 5 bases and 8 bases respectively, with 13 bases between them. Germline lookup yields CDR1 SGHAT and CDR2 FQNNGV. The CDR3 bases are TGTGCCAGCAGCCGAACCCCGTGGGATGAGCAGTTCTTC. It translates to CASSRTPWDEQFF. Combining the CDR3 with reference TRBV11-2 and TRBJ2-1 gives the whole variable domain EAGVAQSPRYKIIEKRQSVAFWCNPISGHATLYWYQQILGQGPKLLIQFQNNGVVDDSQLPKDRFSAERLKGVDSTLKIQPAKLEDSAVYLCASSRTPWDEQFFGPGTRLTVL.

This clonotype was seen only once. The chain carries TRBV9 and TRBJ2-3; D ambiguous. Germline V gives CDR1 SGDLS, CDR2 YYNGEE. This CDR3 comprises 15 residues. Trimming shortened V by 1 base and J by 2 bases, and 11 bases separated the two germline ends. The CDR3 is CASSVKAPHTDTQYF. The CDR3 DNA reads as TGTGCCAGCAGCGTAAAGGCCCCTCACACAGATACGCAGTATTTT. Based on the CDR3 plus reference TRBV9 and TRBJ2-3, the full variable domain is DSGVTQTPKHLITATGQRVTLRCSPRSGDLSVYWYQQSLDQGLQFLIQYYNGEERAKGNILERFSAQQFPDLHSELNLSSLELGDSALYFCASSVKAPHTDTQYFGPGTRLTVL.

V is TRBV29-1 and J is TRBJ2-3, with a weak D call TRBD2 (6 bases). The CDR3 is made up of 15 amino acids. V was shortened by 4 bases and J by 2 bases, with 16 bases between the two germline ends. The germline V gene encodes CDR1 SQVTM and CDR2 ANQGSEA. This CDR3 is CSVGRSAGPTDTQYF. In DNA, the CDR3 is TGCAGCGTTGGGAGATCCGCGGGACCCACAGATACGCAGTATTTT.

J is TRBJ2-1 and V is TRBV27; TRBD2 matches 9 bases. The germline gives CDR1 MNHEY, CDR2 SMNVEV (reference sequence). This CDR3 is 16 amino acids long. V gave up 3 bases and J gave up 2 bases; unmatched junction bases: 5. This CDR3 is CASSFGRGGAYNEQFF. In DNA, the CDR3 is TGTGCCAGCAGTTTCGGTCGCGGGGGGGCCTACAATGAGCAGTTCTTC.

The J gene is TRBJ1-3, the V gene TRBV18; D not certain. The V end lost 3 bases, the J end lost 0 bases, and 12 bases lay between the germline ends. The CDR3 covers 16 residues. Germline V gene lookup returns CDR1 KGHSH and CDR2 LQKENI. CDR3 nucleotides: TGTGCCAGCTCACCTAATGCCCAGAGCTCTGGAAACACCATATATTTT. Its translation is CASSPNAQSSGNTIYF.

This chain connects TRBV5-8 to TRBJ2-3; no reliable D call. V was pared by 4 bases and J by 7 bases, with 7 bases between. Per germline, CDR1 SGHTS and CDR2 YDEGEE. The CDR3 has 11 amino acids. The CDR3 sequence is CASSLRNTQYF. The CDR3 nucleotides read TGTGCCAGCAGCCTTCGAAATACGCAGTATTTT.

J is TRBJ1-1 and V is TRBV29-1; maybe TRBD1 (6 bases). CDR1 SQVTM and CDR2 ANQGSEA come from the germline V gene. The CDR3 spans 12 residues. Trimming cost V 7 bases and J 4 bases, with 13 bases left between them. The CDR3 protein is CSGWEGGTEAFF. The CDR3 bases are TGCAGCGGTTGGGAGGGGGGCACTGAAGCTTTCTTT.

The genes are TRBV5-8 and TRBJ2-3; TRBD2 aligns across 10 bases. With V trimmed by 0 bases and J by 0 bases, 4 bases remained unmatched. The germline V gene has CDR1 SGHTS and CDR2 YDEGEE. This CDR3 has 17 residues. DNA for the CDR3: TGTGCCAGCAGCTTGGAGGTGACTAGCGGGAGCACAGATACGCAGTATTTT. Residues: CASSLEVTSGSTDTQYF.

This sequence joins TRBV18 and TRBJ1-1, with D perhaps TRBD1 (5 bases). V dropped 3 bases and J dropped 0 bases, with 14 bases sitting between them. The CDR3 length is 16 residues. Germline CDR1 and CDR2: KGHSH and LQKENI. In DNA form, the CDR3 reads TGTGCCAGCTCACCGTCGGGGCGGGCGATGAACACTGAAGCTTTCTTT. Amino acids: CASSPSGRAMNTEAFF.

V is TRBV11-2 and J is TRBJ2-5, with 9 bases that match TRBD1. Trimming removed 5 bases from V and 2 bases from J; junction bases left unmatched: 9. Germline CDR1 is SGHAT and CDR2 is FQNNGV. The CDR3 runs 16 residues. CDR3 coding DNA: TGTGCCAGCAGCCTGAGGGACAGGGTGGGACAAGAGACCCAGTACTTC. Protein sequence: CASSLRDRVGQETQYF. The full variable domain, in which reference TRBV11-2 and TRBJ2-5 provide the parts outside the CDR3, is EAGVAQSPRYKIIEKRQSVAFWCNPISGHATLYWYQQILGQGPKLLIQFQNNGVVDDSQLPKDRFSAERLKGVDSTLKIQPAKLEDSAVYLCASSLRDRVGQETQYFGPGTRLLVL.

V gene TRBV18 combines with J gene TRBJ1-5; D uncertain. The CDR3 covers 13 residues. Germline V gene data show CDR1 as KGHSH and CDR2 as LQKENI. V gave up 6 bases and J gave up 5 bases, with 11 bases separating them. The CDR3 spells CASSPSVDQPQHF. The DNA for the CDR3 is TGTGCCAGCTCCCCAAGTGTAGATCAGCCCCAGCATTTT.

The chain carries TRBV12-3 or TRBV12-4 and TRBJ2-5; 13 positions agree with TRBD2. With V trimmed by 7 bases and J by 2 bases, 7 bases remained unmatched. The CDR3 contains 16 residues. The chain's CDR3 is CASNQGLAGAQETQYF. The CDR3 nucleotides read TGTGCCAGCAACCAAGGACTAGCGGGAGCGCAAGAGACCCAGTACTTC.

This clonotype was detected once. The chain uses TRBV6-5 and TRBJ1-5; possible D gene TRBD1, 5 bases. CDR3 size: 14 residues. The V end lost 2 bases, the J end lost 4 bases, and 9 bases lay between the germline ends. In germline, CDR1 is MNHEY, CDR2 SVGAGI. CDR3 loop: CASSYRGVNQPQHF. In nucleotides, the CDR3 is TGTGCCAGCAGTTACAGGGGAGTAAATCAGCCCCAGCATTTT.

V usage is TRBV5-4 and J usage is TRBJ2-3; possible D gene TRBD2, 6 bases. V was clipped by 9 bases and J by 2 bases, with 25 bases between them. CDR1 is SGHNT and CDR2 is YYREEE in the germline V gene (reference sequence). CDR3 length: 17 residues. The CDR3 loop is CAIGTQRTQLSTDTQYF. CDR3 DNA: TGTGCCATCGGGACTCAGAGGACCCAGCTTTCCACAGATACGCAGTATTTT.

As DNA, the CDR3 is TGTGCCAGCAGCTCCCCGGGGGGGAACTCCTACGAGCAGTACTTC. This sequence encodes CASSSPGGNSYEQYF. The chain uses TRBV9 and TRBJ2-7, with 8 positions matching TRBD2. The CDR3 consists of 15 residues. Germline-derived CDR1 and CDR2 are SGDLS and YYNGEE. The V gene end was trimmed by 4 bases and the J gene end by 0 bases; junction bases not matched to a gene: 6.

This chain connects TRBV10-2 to TRBJ2-3; D may be TRBD1 (5 bases). Germline CDR1 reads WSHSY; CDR2 reads SAAADI. V lost 6 bases and J 4 bases, leaving 11 bases between the germline ends. The CDR3 runs to 13 residues. Written as DNA, the CDR3 is TGCGCCAGCAGAGAGCCAGGGTCAGATACGCAGTATTTT. Residues: CASREPGSDTQYF.

This chain links TRBV19 with TRBJ1-5; no clear D gene. The germline V gene has CDR1 LNHDA and CDR2 SQIVND (reference sequence). Trimming removed 3 bases from V and 7 bases from J, with 7 bases in between. The CDR3 consists of 12 residues. DNA of the CDR3: TGTGCCAGTAGTATTACTAAACAGCCCCAGCATTTT. Its protein product is CASSITKQPQHF. Looking up the rest from reference TRBV19 and TRBJ1-5 gives the full variable domain: DGGITQSPKYLFRKEGQNVTLSCEQNLNHDAMYWYRQDPGQGLRLIYYSQIVNDFQKGDIAEGYSVSREKKESFPLTVTSAQKNPTAFYLCASSITKQPQHFGDGTRLSIL.